One and the same sample provided the 13 T cell receptor beta chains below, sequenced in a study of T cells in women clearing cervical HPV infection. The method was immunoSEQ multiplex PCR; TCRdb's version includes in-frame clones alone and lacks a portion of them. The sample totals fewer than 35,000 clones. Material: blood buffy coat. The receptors shown here come from a woman between 18 and 70 years old with a cervical HPV16 infection that either progressed to CIN3+ or cleared (not recorded which).

In regard to this clone: The read ends 3 residues before the CDR3 terminus; that terminus is restored from the germline J gene. The chain has TRBV7-2 and TRBJ1-2; 7 bases align to TRBD1. The CDR3 extends over 15 amino acids. Germline loops: CDR1 SGHTA, CDR2 FQGNSA. CDR3 protein: CASSSQTGTSLGYTF. The covered CDR3 bases are TGTGCCAGCAGCTCGCAGACAGGGACCTCCTTGGGC. Based on the CDR3 plus reference TRBV7-2 and TRBJ1-2, the full variable domain is GAGVSQSPSNKVTEKGKDVELRCDPISGHTALYWYRQSLGQGLEFLIYFQGNSAPDKSGLPSDRFSAERTGGSVSTLTIQRTQQEDSAVYLCASSSQTGTSLGYTFGSGTRLTVV.

As for this clone: The CDR3 end falls 3 residues outside the read, so it is completed with the germline J gene. The chain couples TRBV11-2 to TRBJ2-5; 9 bases agree with TRBD2. Germline V gene data show CDR1 as SGHAT and CDR2 as FQNNGV. The CDR3 runs 15 residues. The ends lost 4 bases at V and 5 bases at J; junction bases unmatched: 8. CDR3 amino acids: CASSSIAGVVETQYF. CDR3 DNA, as far as it was read: TGTGCCAGCAGCTCGATAGCGGGAGTCGTGGAGACC.

Regarding this clone: From the germline J gene comes the end of the CDR3, since the read stops 3 residues before it. The chain links TRBV23-1 to TRBJ2-5; the match to TRBD1 covers 8 bases. TRBV23-1 is labeled an ORF, and its function is uncertain. Trimming took 2 bases from V and 5 from J; bases not matched to a gene: 19. This CDR3 contains 19 residues. CDR3: CASSQPTRPPDRARETQYF. CDR3 bases read: TGCGCCAGCAGTCAACCTACACGCCCCCCGGACAGGGCACGGGAGACC.

Notes on this clone: The read terminates 3 residues before the CDR3 end, so the remaining end is supplied by the germline J gene. This chain connects TRBV20-1 to TRBJ1-5; D gene uncertain. The germline CDR1 and CDR2 sequences are DFQATT and SNEGSKA (reference sequence). Trimming shortened V by 3 bases and J by 3 bases, and 9 bases separated the two germline ends. The CDR3 extends over 13 amino acids. The CDR3 spells CSASRGLNQPQHF. The CDR3 DNA, read in part, is TGCAGTGCTAGCCGAGGGCTCAATCAGCCC.

As regards this clone: The CDR3 is cut off 3 residues early in the read; its end comes from the germline J gene. The rearrangement uses TRBV19 and TRBJ1-5, with a tentative D call TRBD1 (5 bases). V lost 6 bases to trimming and J lost 4 bases, with 16 bases between them. The CDR3 has 15 residues. CDR1 and CDR2 (germline): LNHDA, SQIVND (reference sequence). The sequenced part of the CDR3 DNA is TGTGCCAGTAGACCGTCCCGGGCAGGGAATCAGCCC. Residues: CASRPSRAGNQP. The whole CDR3 is CASRPSRAGNQPQHF.

In the case of this clone: With the read ending 3 residues before the CDR3 end, the germline J gene is used to fill in that end. This chain links TRBV28 with TRBJ2-2; D gene unclear. Trimming removed 7 bases at V and 2 bases at J, with 14 bases between. Germline CDR1 MDHEN, CDR2 SYDVKM. The CDR3 consists of 15 residues. The CDR3 is CASTNFVRNTGELFF. The CDR3 DNA, read in part, is TGTGCCAGCACCAATTTCGTCAGAAACACCGGGGAG.

Of note for this clone: The read stops 3 residues short of the end of the CDR3; the missing end is completed from the germline J gene. The genes are TRBV18 and TRBJ1-2, with TRBD1 matching over 9 bases. The CDR3 loop spans 12 amino acids. Per the germline V gene, CDR1 is KGHSH and CDR2 is LQKENI. The CDR3 loop is CASNRDREAYTF. CDR3 bases read: TGTGCCAGCAACCGGGACAGGGAGGCC.

About this clone: Read data end 3 residues before the CDR3 end; the end is taken from the germline J gene. The V call is TRBV12-3 or TRBV12-4, the J call TRBJ2-3, with 11 positions matching TRBD2. V gave up 6 bases and J gave up 2 bases; unmatched junction bases: 4. The CDR3 loop spans 15 amino acids. CDR3 DNA, as far as it was read: TGTGCCAGCAGCATAGCGGGGGGGATCACAGATACG. Encoded protein: CASSIAGGITDT. The whole CDR3 is CASSIAGGITDTQYF.

A word on this clone: Read coverage stops 3 residues before the CDR3 terminus; the germline J gene supplies the remainder. The chain is built from TRBV7-6 and TRBJ2-2; perhaps TRBD1 as D (5 bases). The germline V gene has CDR1 SGHVS and CDR2 FNYEAQ. This CDR3 is 15 amino acids long. The CDR3 is CASSLSPSGANVLFF. Incomplete CDR3 DNA: TGTGCCAGCAGCTTATCGCCCTCTGGGGCCAACGTG.

The CDR3 protein is CASSPPIGQGSGETQYF. The CDR3 bases that were read are TGTGCCAGCTCACCACCGATCGGACAGGGTTCTGGGGAGACG. The chain has TRBV18 and TRBJ2-3; 8 bases line up with TRBD1. The read ends 3 residues shy of where the CDR3 ends; the end is completed using the germline J gene. The germline CDR1 and CDR2 sequences are KGHSH and LQKENI. This CDR3 region has 17 residues.

On this clone: The read comes to an end 3 residues before the CDR3 does, leaving the germline J gene to fill in the end. The rearrangement links TRBV2 to TRBJ2-1; D is unresolved. Germline CDR1 is SNHLY and CDR2 is FYNNEI. V gave up 6 bases and J gave up 9 bases, with 15 bases separating them. This CDR3 has 13 amino acids. CDR3 DNA (partial): TGTGCCAGCAGCGGGTCCTCCGCCGGTGAG. This encodes CASSGSSAGE. In full, the CDR3 is CASSGSSAGEQFF.

A word on this clone: The CDR3 end is not reached by the read, which stops 3 residues before it; the germline J gene fills it in. The J gene is TRBJ2-3, the V gene TRBV7-9, with 7 bases matching TRBD2. The length of the CDR3 is 14 residues. CDR1 and CDR2 (germline): SEHNR, FQNEAQ (reference sequence). The sequenced CDR3 bases are TGTGCCAGCAGCTATAGCGGGTCGTCGGAGACG. This gives the protein CASSYSGSSET. The entire CDR3 reads CASSYSGSSETQYF. The variable domain in full, completed from reference TRBV7-9 and TRBJ2-3, reads DTGVSQNPRHKITKRGQNVTFRCDPISEHNRLYWYRQTLGQGPEFLTYFQNEAQLEKSRLLSDRFSAERPKGSFSTLEIQRTEQGDSAMYLCASSYSGSSETQYFGPGTRLTVL.

As to this clone: The read terminates 3 residues ahead of where the CDR3 ends, so the germline J gene completes it. The chain employs TRBV6-2 or TRBV6-3 and TRBJ2-7, with 7 bases identical to TRBD1. Germline assignment: CDR1 MNHEY and CDR2 SVGEGT. The CDR3 extends over 16 amino acids. Trimming removed 3 bases from V and 4 bases from J; junction bases left unmatched: 12. This CDR3 is CASSYPLDRELYEQYF. CDR3 DNA (partial): TGTGCCAGCAGTTATCCCCTCGACAGGGAGTTGTACGAG.